This T cell receptor (beta chain) was captured by sequencing in a study of regulatory T cells in long-lasting Graves disease. This sample's time point: persistent/refractory GD, antithyroid drugs over 5 years with positive TRAb. Making the TCR library involved RNA that had been extracted from PBMCs. This clonotype was seen a few times. Its cognate antigen is unknown. Sequencing libraries for TCR beta were prepared with iRepertoire HTBI primers and Arm-PCR of CDR3 regions. One entry per CDR3 protein, called by TCRdb with MiXCR from the multiplex PCR reads. The sample lists approximately 380,000 distinct CDR3 sequences, less than 25% seen once, with around 21% in the top ten. Study outcomes and limitations: TCR diversity was lower in persistent Graves' patients (versus newly diagnosed ones).

CDR3 length: 16 residues. Unmatched junction bases numbered 8, after V lost 5 bases and J lost 3 bases. Germline V gene sequence: CDR1 SEHNR, CDR2 FQNEAQ (reference sequence). The receptor was isolated from a female donor with Graves disease. Sequencing was performed on peripheral blood mononuclear cells (PBMCs), taken when the disease was refractory, from a patient treated with antithyroid drugs. The V gene is TRBV7-9, the J gene TRBJ2-7, with TRBD2 matching 12 bases. CDR3 sequence reads: CASSPPSGRALYEQYF. DNA for the CDR3: TGTGCCAGCAGCCCACCTAGCGGGAGGGCTCTCTACGAGCAGTACTTC.